These 2 T cell receptor beta chains were all obtained from the same sample, sequenced in a study of T cells in Graves' hyperthyroidism and ophthalmopathy. What was amplified from RNA transcripts were TCR beta CDR3 regions. First-round RT-PCR of the TCR CDR3 relied on the HTBI primer set. TCRdb reprocessed the multiplex PCR reads via MiXCR and lists one record per CDR3 protein. The sample shows hundreds of thousands of distinct CDR3 sequences, 14% of them seen only once. Sequenced material: blood. These receptor sequences come from a woman aged 18-29 years with Graves' hyperthyroidism.

This clonotype appeared once. This sequence joins TRBV7-2 and TRBJ2-5; 8 bases are a match to TRBD2. After removal of 5 bases from V and 1 base from J, the junction contained 9 bases not matched to a gene. The germline V gene encodes CDR1 SGHTA and CDR2 FQGNSA. The CDR3 totals 16 residues. CDR3 amino acids: CASSTNLAGIQETQYF. The CDR3 DNA follows: TGTGCCAGCAGCACCAACCTAGCGGGCATCCAAGAGACCCAGTACTTC. The whole variable domain, remainder taken from reference TRBV7-2 and TRBJ2-5, is GAGVSQSPSNKVTEKGKDVELRCDPISGHTALYWYRQSLGQGLEFLIYFQGNSAPDKSGLPSDRFSAERTGGSVSTLTIQRTQQEDSAVYLCASSTNLAGIQETQYFGPGTRLLVL.

The chain recombines TRBV12-3 or TRBV12-4 with TRBJ2-5; D uncertain. This CDR3 has 14 amino acids. Trimming took off 6 bases at V and 0 bases at J, with 11 bases between the two ends. The CDR3 DNA reads as TGTGCCAGCAGCCCGTTTGAGGACCAAGAGACCCAGTACTTC. Its protein is CASSPFEDQETQYF.